This is a list of T cell receptor beta chains from one sample in a study of blood T cell repertoires in COVID-19. Generated by immunoSEQ multiplex PCR, the TCRdb table keeps only in-frame clones and is missing some. The top ten clones hold about 9% of a sample with roughly 200,000 clones, about 76% of them seen once. Material: peripheral blood. Receptors were obtained from a woman aged 45-65 years with active or convalescent COVID-19. Both conserved end residues are part of each CDR3. A D gene is named only where the DNA matches it firmly. Not every row has a clone size; where given, it reads once, few, many or a size class.

V: TRBV7-3
size: .
J: TRBJ1-1
D: TRBD1
CDR3: CASSTDRETEAFF
DNA: TGTGCCAGCAGCACCGACAGGGAAACTGAAGCTTTCTTT

V: TRBV7-2
size: .
J: TRBJ2-5
D: TRBD2
CDR3: CASSLILAGAKGETQYF
DNA: TGTGCCAGCAGCTTAATACTAGCGGGGGCAAAGGGAGAGACCCAGTACTTC

V: TRBV2
size: once
J: TRBJ2-7
D: .
CDR3: CASSETRARYSYEQYF
DNA: TGTGCCAGCAGTGAAACGCGGGCCAGATACTCCTACGAGCAGTACTTC

V: TRBV19
size: .
J: TRBJ2-1
D: TRBD2
CDR3: CASSLAGTSGSRDEQFF
DNA: TGTGCCAGTAGTCTAGCCGGGACTAGCGGGAGTCGGGATGAGCAGTTCTTC

V: TRBV20-1
size: .
J: TRBJ1-5
D: .
CDR3: CSASGRQAPNQPQHF
DNA: TGCAGTGCTAGTGGCAGGCAGGCACCTAATCAGCCCCAGCATTTT

V: TRBV27
size: .
J: TRBJ2-7
D: .
CDR3: CASSSTHRWYEQYF
DNA: TGTGCCAGCAGTTCGACACACCGTTGGTACGAGCAGTACTTC

V: TRBV30
size: .
J: TRBJ1-4
D: .
CDR3: CAWSGNRAINEKLFF
DNA: TGTGCCTGGAGTGGAAACAGGGCAATTAATGAAAAACTGTTTTTT

V: TRBV6-2/TRBV6-3
size: .
J: TRBJ2-1
D: .
CDR3: CASSWREAGEQFF
DNA: TGTGCCAGCAGTTGGAGGGAAGCGGGTGAGCAGTTCTTC

V: TRBV2
size: few
J: TRBJ2-1
D: .
CDR3: CASSLPRAGEQFF
DNA: TGTGCCAGCAGCCTACCTCGAGCGGGTGAGCAGTTCTTC

V: TRBV7-9
size: .
J: TRBJ2-7
D: .
CDR3: CASSLSGVTYEQYF
DNA: TGTGCCAGCAGCTTATCGGGGGTTACCTACGAGCAGTACTTC

V: TRBV23-1
size: .
J: TRBJ1-4
D: TRBD1
CDR3: CASSRGGTVNEKLFF
DNA: TGCGCCAGCTCTAGAGGGGGGACAGTCAATGAAAAACTGTTTTTT

V: TRBV7-2
size: .
J: TRBJ2-7
D: TRBD1
CDR3: CASSLDRGSSYEQYF
DNA: TGTGCCAGCAGCCTTGACAGGGGTAGCTCCTACGAGCAGTACTTC

V: TRBV29-1
size: .
J: TRBJ1-2
D: .
CDR3: CSVDGRVALGNYGYTF
DNA: TGCAGCGTTGACGGTCGGGTGGCACTGGGTAACTATGGCTACACCTTC

V: TRBV3-1/TRBV3-2
size: .
J: TRBJ1-1
D: .
CDR3: CASSQGRGAFF
DNA: TGTGCCAGCAGCCAAGGACGGGGAGCTTTCTTT

V: TRBV27
size: .
J: TRBJ2-1
D: TRBD2
CDR3: CASRSGLAQRGYNEQFF
DNA: TGTGCCAGCAGATCGGGACTAGCGCAAAGGGGCTACAATGAGCAGTTCTTC

V: TRBV6-5
size: .
J: TRBJ2-3
D: .
CDR3: CASRLAPGTDTQYF
DNA: TGTGCCAGCAGACTAGCTCCGGGCACAGATACGCAGTATTTT

V: TRBV21-1
size: .
J: TRBJ2-7
D: .
CDR3: CASSKDSLAGNYEQYF
DNA: TGTGCCAGCAGCAAAGATAGTCTAGCGGGAAACTACGAGCAGTACTTC

V: TRBV6-4
size: once
J: TRBJ2-4
D: TRBD1
CDR3: CASSGGQDTIQYF
DNA: TGTGCCAGCAGTGGGGGACAGGATACCATTCAGTACTTC

V: TRBV18
size: .
J: TRBJ1-1
D: .
CDR3: CASSPDYRQNTEAFF
DNA: TGTGCCAGCTCACCGGATTACAGGCAGAACACTGAAGCTTTCTTT

V: TRBV19
size: once
J: TRBJ1-1
D: .
CDR3: CASSIRAVTEAFF
DNA: TGTGCCAGTAGCATACGAGCGGTCACTGAAGCTTTCTTT

V: TRBV5-1
size: .
J: TRBJ1-1
D: .
CDR3: CASTQLEGGTEAFF
DNA: TGCGCCAGCACCCAGCTAGAGGGAGGCACTGAAGCTTTCTTT

V: TRBV15
size: .
J: TRBJ2-3
D: TRBD2
CDR3: CATSPRTSGRASTDTQYF
DNA: TGTGCCACCAGCCCACGGACTAGCGGGCGTGCTAGCACAGATACGCAGTATTTT